This is a list of T cell receptor beta chains from one sample in a study of cytomegalovirus exposure and HLA in healthy donors. Measured with immunoSEQ multiplex PCR; TCRdb has only the in-frame clones, and not every one. In the table there are 200,000 or so clones, almost 80% of which are singletons. The specimen was PBMCs. The receptors were gathered from a male donor in good health and CMV-seronegative. Both conserved end residues are part of each CDR3. Fields, in order: V gene, D gene, clone size, CDR3 protein. D genes are given only for firm matches. Expanded clones get a size class; other rows say once, few or many, or leave the size out.

TRBV7-8	.	.	CASSLVEGIRDFSYNEQFF
TRBV4-1	TRBD2	.	CASSQGLAGMGEQYF
TRBV4-1	.	once	CASSHPQQGIFDGYTF
TRBV19	TRBD2	.	CAIASGRAGGELFF
TRBV14	.	once	CASSPRPYPAGELFF
TRBV6-1	TRBD1	.	CASSVPGQKPRGYGYTF
TRBV7-9	.	.	CASSLALTGEQYF
TRBV6-5	TRBD2	.	CASSLAGGLLETQYF
TRBV7-9	.	.	CASSLARTEWDTGELFF
TRBV9	.	.	CASSANPFQETQYF
TRBV7-9	.	.	CASSLGAGQFF
TRBV7-8	TRBD2	.	CASRGTSGRGEQFF
TRBV16	TRBD1	.	CASSQSMTGRFEKLFF
TRBV28	.	.	CASGLAFYLGYTF
TRBV9	TRBD2	.	CASSVPSGKVNEQFF
TRBV2	.	.	CASKTGQSTDTQYF
TRBV7-9	.	.	CSSSLGDRTNTEAFF
TRBV4-1	TRBD2	.	CASMNHELAGLYNEQFF
TRBV5-5	TRBD1	.	CASSLTPGTGEFF
TRBV10-1	.	.	CASSDSSNQPQHF
TRBV13	TRBD1	once	CASRRDRGYEQYF
TRBV10-3	.	.	CAISESGSEEPQFF
TRBV29-1	TRBD2	.	CSVGGGRLAGAGELFF
TRBV19	.	.	CASSHRGVAEAFF
TRBV7-8	.	.	CASSLAGVGEQYF
TRBV30	.	once	CAWSVGGSYGYTF
TRBV7-8	.	.	CASSDGRQTYNEQFF
TRBV5-5	.	.	CASSLMAGNTEAFF
TRBV6-1	TRBD2	.	CASSVGMTSGNEQFF
TRBV15	TRBD2	.	CATSARTSGSVGYEQYF
TRBV6-1	.	few	CASRIDTGELFF
TRBV2	TRBD1	once	CASSALGQGTSPLHF
TRBV18	TRBD1	.	CASSPSRGSEKLFF